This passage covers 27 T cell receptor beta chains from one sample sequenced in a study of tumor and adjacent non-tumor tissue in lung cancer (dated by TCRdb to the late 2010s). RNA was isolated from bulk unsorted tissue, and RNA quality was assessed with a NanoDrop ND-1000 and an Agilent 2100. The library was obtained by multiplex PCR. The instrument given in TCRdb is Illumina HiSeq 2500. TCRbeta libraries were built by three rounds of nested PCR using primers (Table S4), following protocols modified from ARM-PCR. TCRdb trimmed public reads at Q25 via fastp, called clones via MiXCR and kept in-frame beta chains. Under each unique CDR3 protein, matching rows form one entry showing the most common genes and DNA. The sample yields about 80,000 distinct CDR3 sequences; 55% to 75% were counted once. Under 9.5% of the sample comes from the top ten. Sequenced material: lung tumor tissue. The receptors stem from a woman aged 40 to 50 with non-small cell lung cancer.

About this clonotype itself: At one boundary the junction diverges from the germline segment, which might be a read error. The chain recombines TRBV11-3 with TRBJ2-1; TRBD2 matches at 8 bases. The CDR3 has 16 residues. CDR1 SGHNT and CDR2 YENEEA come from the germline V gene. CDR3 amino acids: CAISKQGVAGYNEQFF. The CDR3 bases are TGTGCCATCAGCAAACAGGGCGTAGCGGGGTACAATGAGCAGTTCTTC.

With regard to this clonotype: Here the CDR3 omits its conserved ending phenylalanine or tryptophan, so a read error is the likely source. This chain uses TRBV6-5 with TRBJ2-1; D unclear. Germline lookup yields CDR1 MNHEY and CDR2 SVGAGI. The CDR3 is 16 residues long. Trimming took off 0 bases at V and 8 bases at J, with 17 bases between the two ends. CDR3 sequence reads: CASSYSYSYSLDEQFL. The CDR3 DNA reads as TGTGCCAGCAGTTACTCGTATTCTTACTCCCTGGATGAGCAGTTCCTC.

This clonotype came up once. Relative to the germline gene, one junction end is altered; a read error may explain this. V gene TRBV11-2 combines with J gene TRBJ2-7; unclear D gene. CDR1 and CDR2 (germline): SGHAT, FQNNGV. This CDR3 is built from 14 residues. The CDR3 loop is CASSVFSNSYEQNF. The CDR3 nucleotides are TGTGCCAGCAGCGTATTCTCAAACTCCTACGAGCAAAACTTC.

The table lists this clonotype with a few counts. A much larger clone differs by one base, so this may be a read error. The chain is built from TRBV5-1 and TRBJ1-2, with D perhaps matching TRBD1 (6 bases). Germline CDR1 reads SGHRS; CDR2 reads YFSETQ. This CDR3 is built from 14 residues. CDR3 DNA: TGCGCCAGCAGCTTGACAGGGTTTAACTATGGCTGCACCTTC. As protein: CASSLTGFNYGCTF. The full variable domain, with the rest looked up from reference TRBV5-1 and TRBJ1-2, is KAGVTQTPRYLIKTRGQQVTLSCSPISGHRSVSWYQQTPGQGLQFLFEYFSETQRNKGNFPGRFSGRQFSNSRSEMNVSTLELGDSALYLCASSLTGFNYGCTFGSGTRLTVV.

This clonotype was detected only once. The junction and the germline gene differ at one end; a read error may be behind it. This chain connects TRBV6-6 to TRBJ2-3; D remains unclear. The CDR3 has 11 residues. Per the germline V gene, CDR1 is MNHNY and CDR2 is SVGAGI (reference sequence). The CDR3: CANSEDDRQYF. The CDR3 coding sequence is TGTGCCAACAGCGAAGATGATAGGCAGTATTTT.

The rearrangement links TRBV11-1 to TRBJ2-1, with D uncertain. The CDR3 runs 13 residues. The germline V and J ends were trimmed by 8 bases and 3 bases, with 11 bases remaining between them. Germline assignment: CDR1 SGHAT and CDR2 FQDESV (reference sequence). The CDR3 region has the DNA TGTGCCAGCTGCCTGAGACACTACAATGAGCAGTTCTTC. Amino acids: CASCLRHYNEQFF.

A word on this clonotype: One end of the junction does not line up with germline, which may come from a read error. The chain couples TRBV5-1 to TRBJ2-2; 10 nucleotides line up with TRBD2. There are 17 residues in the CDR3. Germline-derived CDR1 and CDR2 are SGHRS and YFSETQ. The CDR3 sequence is CASNLGPSGSVTWELFF. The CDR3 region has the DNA TGCGCCAGCAACTTGGGGCCTAGCGGGAGTGTCACCTGGGAGCTGTTTTTT.

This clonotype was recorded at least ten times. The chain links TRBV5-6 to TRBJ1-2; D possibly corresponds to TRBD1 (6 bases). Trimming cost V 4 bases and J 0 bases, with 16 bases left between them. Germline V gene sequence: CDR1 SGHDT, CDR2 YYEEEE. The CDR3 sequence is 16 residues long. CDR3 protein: CASSPLSRQANYGYTF. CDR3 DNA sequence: TGTGCCAGCAGCCCCCTTTCAAGACAGGCTAACTATGGCTACACCTTC. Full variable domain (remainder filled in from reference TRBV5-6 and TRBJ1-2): DAGVTQSPTHLIKTRGQQVTLRCSPKSGHDTVSWYQQALGQGPQFIFQYYEEEERQRGNFPDRFSGHQFPNYSSELNVNALLLGDSALYLCASSPLSRQANYGYTFGSGTRLTVV.

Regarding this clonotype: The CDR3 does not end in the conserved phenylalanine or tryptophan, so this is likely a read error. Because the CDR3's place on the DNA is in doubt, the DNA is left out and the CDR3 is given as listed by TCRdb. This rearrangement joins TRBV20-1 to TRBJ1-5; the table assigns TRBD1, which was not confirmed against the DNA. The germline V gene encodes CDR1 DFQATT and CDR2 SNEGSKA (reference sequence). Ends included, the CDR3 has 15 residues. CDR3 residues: CSASSGTDSNQPQLL.

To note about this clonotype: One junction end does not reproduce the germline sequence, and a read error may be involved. The CDR3 protein is CASSSGDGAIVLTF. The CDR3 DNA sequence: TGTGCTAGCAGCTCTGGGGATGGGGCCATTGTCCTGACTTTC. The V call is TRBV11-3, the J call TRBJ2-6, with D possibly matching TRBD1 (5 bases). The CDR3 is made up of 14 amino acids. CDR1 is SGHNT, CDR2 YENEEA, per germline. The entire variable domain, with the rest obtained from reference TRBV11-3 and TRBJ2-6, is as follows: EAGVVQSPRYKIIEKKQPVAFWCNPISGHNTLYWYLQNLGQGPELLIRYENEEAVDDSQLPKDRFSAERLKGVDSTLKIQPAELGDSAVYLCASSSGDGAIVLTFGAGSRLTVL.

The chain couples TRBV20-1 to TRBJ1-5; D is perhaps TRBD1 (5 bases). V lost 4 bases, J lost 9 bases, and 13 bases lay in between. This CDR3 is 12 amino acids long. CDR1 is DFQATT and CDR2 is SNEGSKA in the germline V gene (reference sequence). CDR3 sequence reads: CSAIGEVPPQHF. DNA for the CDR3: TGCAGTGCTATAGGGGAGGTTCCGCCCCAGCATTTT.

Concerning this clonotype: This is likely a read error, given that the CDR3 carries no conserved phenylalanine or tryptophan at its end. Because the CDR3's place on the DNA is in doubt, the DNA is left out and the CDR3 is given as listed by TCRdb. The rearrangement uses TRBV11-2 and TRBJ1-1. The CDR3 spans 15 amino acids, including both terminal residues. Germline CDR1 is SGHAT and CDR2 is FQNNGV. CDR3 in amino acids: CASSFSETYRNEAFS.

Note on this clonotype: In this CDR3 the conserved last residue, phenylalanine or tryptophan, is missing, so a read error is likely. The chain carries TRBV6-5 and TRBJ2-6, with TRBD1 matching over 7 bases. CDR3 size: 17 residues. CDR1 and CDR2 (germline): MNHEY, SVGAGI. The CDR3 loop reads CASSRQGSYSAANVLTL. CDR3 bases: TGTGCCAGCAGCAGACAGGGAAGCTACTCTGCGGCCAACGTCCTGACTTTA.

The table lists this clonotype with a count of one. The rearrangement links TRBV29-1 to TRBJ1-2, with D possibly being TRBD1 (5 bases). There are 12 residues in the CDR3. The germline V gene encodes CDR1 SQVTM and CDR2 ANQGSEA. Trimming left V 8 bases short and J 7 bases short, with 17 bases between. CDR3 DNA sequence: TGCAGCACATTGACAGATACAGGTGGCTACACCTTC. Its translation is CSTLTDTGGYTF.

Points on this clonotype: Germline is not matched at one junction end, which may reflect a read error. CDR3 amino acids: CVSSFLGLAGGTRELFF. CDR3 DNA: TGTGTCAGCTCATTCTTGGGTCTAGCGGGAGGAACCAGGGAGCTGTTTTTT. This chain links TRBV5-4 with TRBJ2-2, with 11 bases aligning to TRBD2. Germline V gives CDR1 SGHNT, CDR2 YYREEE (reference sequence). The CDR3 length is 17 residues.

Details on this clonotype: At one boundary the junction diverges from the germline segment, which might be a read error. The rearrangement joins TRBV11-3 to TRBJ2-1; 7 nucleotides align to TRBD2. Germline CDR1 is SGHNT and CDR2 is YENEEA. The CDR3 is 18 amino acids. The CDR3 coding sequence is TGTACCAGCAACTTACAAGTTTCGCGGCTATCGGGGGGCAATGAGCAGTTCTTC. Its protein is CTSNLQVSRLSGGNEQFF.

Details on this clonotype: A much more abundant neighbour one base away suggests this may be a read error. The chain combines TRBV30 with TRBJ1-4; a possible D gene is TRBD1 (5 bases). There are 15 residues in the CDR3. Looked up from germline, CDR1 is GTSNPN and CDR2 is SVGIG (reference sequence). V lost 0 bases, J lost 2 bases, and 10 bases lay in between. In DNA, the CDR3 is TGTGCCTGGAGTGTACTTGAGGGGACTAATGAAAAACTGTTTTTT. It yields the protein CAWSVLEGTNEKLFF.

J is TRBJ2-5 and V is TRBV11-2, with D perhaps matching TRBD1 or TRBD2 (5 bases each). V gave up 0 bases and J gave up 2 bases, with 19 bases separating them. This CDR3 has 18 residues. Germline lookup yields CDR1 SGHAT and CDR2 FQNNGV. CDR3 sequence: CASSLERTAGGWQETQYF. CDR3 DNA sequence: TGTGCCAGCAGCTTAGAGAGAACTGCTGGGGGTTGGCAAGAGACCCAGTACTTC.

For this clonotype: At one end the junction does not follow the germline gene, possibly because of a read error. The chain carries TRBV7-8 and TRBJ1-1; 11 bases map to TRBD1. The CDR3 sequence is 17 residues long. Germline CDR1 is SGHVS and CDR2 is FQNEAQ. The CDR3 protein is CASSLRTGGPQYTEAFF. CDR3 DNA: TGTGCCAGCAGCCTTCGGACAGGGGGCCCCCAATACACAGAAGCTTTCTTT.

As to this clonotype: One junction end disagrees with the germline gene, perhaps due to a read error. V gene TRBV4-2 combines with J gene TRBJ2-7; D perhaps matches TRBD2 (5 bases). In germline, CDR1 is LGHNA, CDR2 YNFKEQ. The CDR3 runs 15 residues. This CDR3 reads CAGSQDGSTTYEQYF. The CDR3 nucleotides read TGTGCCGGCAGCCAAGATGGGAGTACGACCTACGAGCAGTACTTC.

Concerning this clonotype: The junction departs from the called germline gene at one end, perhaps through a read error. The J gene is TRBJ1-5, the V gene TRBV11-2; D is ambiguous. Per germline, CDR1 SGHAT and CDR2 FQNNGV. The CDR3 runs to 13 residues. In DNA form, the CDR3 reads TGTACCAGTAGCGACGGTTCCAATCAGCCCCAGCATTTT. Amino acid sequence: CTSSDGSNQPQHF.

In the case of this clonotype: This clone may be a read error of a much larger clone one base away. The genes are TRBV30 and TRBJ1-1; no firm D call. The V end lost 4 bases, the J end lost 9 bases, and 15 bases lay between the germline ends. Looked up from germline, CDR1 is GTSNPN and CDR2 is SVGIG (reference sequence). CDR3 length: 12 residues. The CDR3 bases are TGTGCCTGGACCAAACGGCCCGGGAAAGCTTTCTTT. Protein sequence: CAWTKRPGKAFF.

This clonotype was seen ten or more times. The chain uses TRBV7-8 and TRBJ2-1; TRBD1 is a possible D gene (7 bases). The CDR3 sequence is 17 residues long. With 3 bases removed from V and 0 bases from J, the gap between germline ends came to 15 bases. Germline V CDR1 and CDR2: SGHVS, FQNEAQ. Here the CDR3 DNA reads TGTGCCAGCAGCTTTCGACCAGGGGGGAGCTCCTACAATGAGCAGTTCTTC. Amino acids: CASSFRPGGSSYNEQFF.

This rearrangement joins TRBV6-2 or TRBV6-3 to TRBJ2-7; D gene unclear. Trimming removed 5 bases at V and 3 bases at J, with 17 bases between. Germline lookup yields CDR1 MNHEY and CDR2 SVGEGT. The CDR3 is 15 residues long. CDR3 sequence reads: CASSPEAMELYEQYF. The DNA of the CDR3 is TGTGCCAGCAGTCCGGAAGCGATGGAACTCTACGAGCAGTACTTC.

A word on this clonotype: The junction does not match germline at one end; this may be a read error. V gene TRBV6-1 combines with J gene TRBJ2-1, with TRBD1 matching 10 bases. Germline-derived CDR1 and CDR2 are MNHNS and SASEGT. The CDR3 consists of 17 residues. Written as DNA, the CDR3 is TGTGTCAGCAGTGTAAACCGGGACAGGGGTTCCTACAATGAACAGTTCTTC. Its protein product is CVSSVNRDRGSYNEQFF.

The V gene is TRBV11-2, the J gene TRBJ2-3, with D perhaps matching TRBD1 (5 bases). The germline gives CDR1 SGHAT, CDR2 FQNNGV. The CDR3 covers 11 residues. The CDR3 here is CDRSSTDTQYF. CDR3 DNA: TGTGACAGGAGCTCGACAGATACGCAGTATTTT.

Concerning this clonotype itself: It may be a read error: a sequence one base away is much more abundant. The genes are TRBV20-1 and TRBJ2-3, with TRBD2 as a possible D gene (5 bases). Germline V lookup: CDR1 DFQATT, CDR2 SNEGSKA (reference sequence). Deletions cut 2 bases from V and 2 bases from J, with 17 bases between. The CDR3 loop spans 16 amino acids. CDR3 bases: TGCAGTGCTAGAAAGTTCGGGATGGGGTTCACAGATACGCAGTATTTT. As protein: CSARKFGMGFTDTQYF.